The rows below give T cell receptor beta chains drawn from one sample of a study of T cells in Graves' hyperthyroidism and ophthalmopathy. TCRdb reprocessed the multiplex PCR reads via MiXCR and lists one record per CDR3 protein. In the table there are approximately 430,000 distinct CDR3 sequences, about 15% of which are singletons. The sample was blood. The receptors were sampled from a man between 18 and 35 years old with Graves' ophthalmopathy. Each CDR3 is given with its conserved first and last residue. The D gene is left open where the match is weak. Clone size, where shown, is once, few, many, or a class for clones that have expanded.

TRBV28,-,14,many,TRBJ1-2,TGTGCCAGCAGTTTATTGAGTTCTAACTATGGCTACACCTTC,CASSLLSSNYGYTF
TRBV29-1,TRBD1,13,-,TRBJ2-1,TGCAGCGCTTTAGGGACAGGGTTCAATGAGCAGTTCTTC,CSALGTGFNEQFF
TRBV29-1,-,13,many,TRBJ2-3,TGCAGCGTTGATGGGACACCCACAGATACGCAGTATTTT,CSVDGTPTDTQYF
TRBV4-1,-,15,many,TRBJ2-7,TGCGCCAGCAGCCAAGAAATAGGCAGGCCCTACGAGCAGTACTTC,CASSQEIGRPYEQYF
TRBV7-8,-,13,few,TRBJ1-5,TGTGCCAGCAGCTCGACATGGAATCAGCCCCAGCATTTT,CASSSTWNQPQHF
TRBV30,TRBD1,13,many,TRBJ1-2,TGTGCCTGGAGCCCAGGGGGGAACTATGGCTACACCTTC,CAWSPGGNYGYTF
TRBV5-4,-,16,-,TRBJ2-7,TGTGCCAGCAGCTTAGGCCAGGGAGACTTTAGCGACGAGCAGTACTTC,CASSLGQGDFSDEQYF
TRBV11-3,TRBD1,17,many,TRBJ1-5,TGTGCCAGCAGCTTGGAGACAGGGGGTCGTAGCAATCAGCCCCAGCATTTT,CASSLETGGRSNQPQHF
TRBV9,-,14,few,TRBJ1-6,TGTGCCAGCAGCGCAGGTCCATCTCGCTCACCCCTCCACTTT,CASSAGPSRSPLHF
TRBV29-1,-,13,many,TRBJ2-2,TGCAGCGTTGTTCAAGCGAACACCGGGGAGCTGTTTTTT,CSVVQANTGELFF
TRBV5-1,-,15,many,TRBJ2-1,TGCGCCAGCAGCTTGGCCCCAGCGGCGTACAATGAGCAGTTCTTC,CASSLAPAAYNEQFF
TRBV3-1,-,17,-,TRBJ2-2,TGTGCCAGCAGCCAACCCACAGGAGCCGCGAACACCGGGGAGCTGTTTTTT,CASSQPTGAANTGELFF
TRBV11-2,-,16,many,TRBJ1-1,TGTGCCAGCAGCTTAGAAGGGACCATGGGGTACACTGAAGCTTTCTTT,CASSLEGTMGYTEAFF
TRBV12-3/TRBV12-4,TRBD1,16,many,TRBJ2-2,TGTGCCAGCAGCCCCTCCGCAGGGGGCGTCACCGGGGAGCTGTTTTTT,CASSPSAGGVTGELFF
TRBV5-1,-,15,-,TRBJ1-6,TGCGCCAGCAGCTTCAGAGGTCGATATAATTCACCCCTCCACTTT,CASSFRGRYNSPLHF
TRBV14,-,16,-,TRBJ1-4,TGTACCAGCAGCCAAGGCTTACGCACGGGGGGCGAAAAACTGTTTTTT,CTSSQGLRTGGEKLFF
TRBV6-1,-,15,many,TRBJ2-1,TGTGCCAGCAGCAGGGGGGAGAGCTCCTACAATGAGCAGTTCTTC,CASSRGESSYNEQFF
TRBV7-6,TRBD1,13,many,TRBJ1-1,TGTGCCAGCGGACAGGGGCCGAACACTGAAGCTTTCTTT,CASGQGPNTEAFF
TRBV6-1,-,14,many,TRBJ1-5,TGTGCCAGCAGTATCACACCCCTTAATCAGCCCCAGCATTTT,CASSITPLNQPQHF
TRBV6-9,-,14,few,TRBJ1-1,TGTGCCAGCAGTTGGGGGGGGGCGGATGAGGGGGCTTTCTTT,CASSWGGADEGAFF
TRBV6-1,TRBD1,15,few,TRBJ1-6,TGTGCCAGCAGTCCCGGGACAGGCGTTAATTCACCCCTCCACTTT,CASSPGTGVNSPLHF
TRBV6-5,TRBD2,17,few,TRBJ2-1,TGTGCCAGCAGTTACGATCCCTGGCGGGGGATATACAATGAGCAGTTCTTC,CASSYDPWRGIYNEQFF
TRBV6-4,-,16,-,TRBJ2-1,TGTGCCAGCAGGAGGGGCCCGGGTCCTTCCTACAATGAGCAGTTCTTC,CASRRGPGPSYNEQFF
TRBV20-1,TRBD2,15,-,TRBJ2-7,TGCAGTGCTCGCCCGGCTAGCGGATACTCCTACGAGCAGTACTTC,CSARPASGYSYEQYF
TRBV5-1,TRBD1,16,many,TRBJ1-6,TGCGCCAGCAGCTCGGGACAGGGGGCCGATAATTCACCCCTCCACTTT,CASSSGQGADNSPLHF
TRBV10-3,TRBD1,15,-,TRBJ1-2,TGTGCCATCAGTGAGTCAGACAGGGGGAAGGCTGGCTACACCTTC,CAISESDRGKAGYTF
TRBV27,-,12,-,TRBJ1-2,TGTGCCAGCAGTTCAAGAAACTATGGCTCCACCTTC,CASSSRNYGSTF
TRBV20-1,TRBD2,13,-,TRBJ2-7,TGCGGGGCGTATAGCGGGTATACCTACGAGCAGTACTTC,CGAYSGYTYEQYF
TRBV6-1,-,14,many,TRBJ2-3,TGTGCCAGCAGTCGTAGCGGCCTGGTGGTTACGCAGTATTTT,CASSRSGLVVTQYF
TRBV30,-,14,-,TRBJ1-1,TGTGCCTGGAGTCCCCAGGGGAGGAGGACTGAAGCTTTCTTT,CAWSPQGRRTEAFF
TRBV29-1,-,15,few,TRBJ2-2,TGCAGCGTTGAAGAGGAACCAGGGCGGACCGGGGAGCTGTTTTTT,CSVEEEPGRTGELFF
TRBV20-1,-,15,many,TRBJ2-7,TGCAGTGCTAGAGATCAAGCGGTCAACGGGATTGAGCAGTACTTC,CSARDQAVNGIEQYF
TRBV6-1,-,15,many,TRBJ1-5,TGTGCCAGCAGTGAAAGCCCGGTGCTTAATCAGCCCCAGCATTTT,CASSESPVLNQPQHF
TRBV11-2,TRBD2,14,many,TRBJ2-5,TGTGCCAGCAGCTCGGGACTAGCGGGGAAGACCCAGTACTTC,CASSSGLAGKTQYF
TRBV20-1,-,12,many,TRBJ1-1,TGCAGTGCCACTCGGCCAGGGGCTGAAGCTTTCTTT,CSATRPGAEAFF
TRBV28,-,18,-,TRBJ2-6,TGTGCCAGCAGTCCTCGCGAAGGTAGAAGCTCTGGGGCCAACGTCCTGACTTTC,CASSPREGRSSGANVLTF
TRBV5-1,TRBD1,17,-,TRBJ2-1,TGCGCCTGCAGCTTGGTGGGACCGCTGGGACAGCAAAATGAGCAGTTCTTC,CACSLVGPLGQQNEQFF
TRBV7-9,TRBD1,15,many,TRBJ2-7,TGTGCCAGCAGCTTCCGGGACAGGCCAAACTACGAGCAGTACTTC,CASSFRDRPNYEQYF
TRBV12-3/TRBV12-4,-,14,few,TRBJ2-7,TGTGCCAGCAGTGAACGGGACGTCTCCTACGAGCAGTACTTC,CASSERDVSYEQYF
TRBV7-9,TRBD1,15,few,TRBJ1-2,TGTGCCAGCACCTTAGGTAGTGGACAGGGTAATGGCTACACCTTC,CASTLGSGQGNGYTF
TRBV6-1,-,13,many,TRBJ2-7,TGTGCCAGCAGTTTGGCGGCTACCTACGAGCAGTACTTC,CASSLAATYEQYF
TRBV6-2/TRBV6-3,TRBD2,16,-,TRBJ2-1,TGTGCCAGCAGTAAAAGGACTAGCGGGGGGGACAATGAGCAGTTCTTC,CASSKRTSGGDNEQFF
TRBV11-2,-,14,few,TRBJ1-4,TGTGCCAGCAGCTTAACGGGGTATAATGAAAAACTGTTTTTT,CASSLTGYNEKLFF
TRBV7-2,TRBD2,16,many,TRBJ2-1,TGTGCCAGCAGCTTATCTGTAGTCCTAGCGGGGTCCCCGCAGTTCTTC,CASSLSVVLAGSPQFF
TRBV11-2,TRBD2,16,-,TRBJ2-1,TGTGCCAGCAGCTTAGCCCTAGCGGGGGGACGACATGAGCAGTTCTTC,CASSLALAGGRHEQFF
TRBV18,-,16,-,TRBJ2-7,TGTGCCAGCTCACCAATCGACAGTCCGGCGCCCCACGAGCAGTACTTC,CASSPIDSPAPHEQYF
TRBV27,-,14,many,TRBJ2-3,TGTGCCAGCAGTTCCAGACTAGTGGCAGATACGCAGTATTTT,CASSSRLVADTQYF
TRBV12-3/TRBV12-4,-,13,many,TRBJ1-3,TGTGCCAGCAGTACAAACCGGGTAAACACCATATATTTT,CASSTNRVNTIYF
TRBV9,-,14,-,TRBJ2-5,TGTGCCAGCAGCCCCTCCCCGGTCCAAGAGACCCAGTACTTC,CASSPSPVQETQYF
TRBV7-9,-,16,many,TRBJ1-1,TGTGCCAGCAGCTTCTGGGTGGGTGCGGCGAACACTGAAGCTTTCTTT,CASSFWVGAANTEAFF
TRBV7-2,TRBD1,14,many,TRBJ1-2,TGTGCCAGCAGCTCCCGACAGGGAGGAGATGGCTACACCTTC,CASSSRQGGDGYTF
TRBV29-1,TRBD1,15,-,TRBJ2-7,TGCAGCGTGGCTGGAGGGGACAGGGCTGCCTACGAGCAGTACTTC,CSVAGGDRAAYEQYF